This TCR beta chain was identified during a study of beta chain features in type 1 diabetes. Study-level background: Age, gender and cell yields were similar between patients and healthy donors. Broader study findings: Type 1 diabetes patients had VDJ junctions that carried fewer insertions and more deletions. Over-representation of high TCR-expressing cells was a possible consequence of cDNA sequencing. Across patients, naive, central memory and Treg TCRB repertoires exhibited apparently greater similarity than was observed across healthy donors.

Expressed TCRB transcripts were sequenced after all isolated RNA was converted to cDNA. Profiling relied on immunoSEQ multiplex PCR, and the TCRdb table lists in-frame clones only, not all of them. The top ten clones hold around 0.02% of a sample with some 900,000 clones, about 17% of them seen once. A remark on this clone: Its target is unknown.

The receptor comes from a young woman in good health. Sequenced material: naive CD4+ T cells from blood.

CDR3 sequence: CASSALGGLAGKQFF. The CDR3 DNA reads TGTGCCAGCAGTGCCCTCGGGGGGCTAGCGGGGAAGCAGTTCTTC. The rearrangement uses TRBV6-5 and TRBJ2-1; 9 bases are a match to TRBD2. CDR1 and CDR2 from the germline V gene are MNHEY and SVGAGI. The CDR3 has 15 residues. The junction had 13 bases not matched to a gene; V was cut back by 5 bases and J by 11 bases.